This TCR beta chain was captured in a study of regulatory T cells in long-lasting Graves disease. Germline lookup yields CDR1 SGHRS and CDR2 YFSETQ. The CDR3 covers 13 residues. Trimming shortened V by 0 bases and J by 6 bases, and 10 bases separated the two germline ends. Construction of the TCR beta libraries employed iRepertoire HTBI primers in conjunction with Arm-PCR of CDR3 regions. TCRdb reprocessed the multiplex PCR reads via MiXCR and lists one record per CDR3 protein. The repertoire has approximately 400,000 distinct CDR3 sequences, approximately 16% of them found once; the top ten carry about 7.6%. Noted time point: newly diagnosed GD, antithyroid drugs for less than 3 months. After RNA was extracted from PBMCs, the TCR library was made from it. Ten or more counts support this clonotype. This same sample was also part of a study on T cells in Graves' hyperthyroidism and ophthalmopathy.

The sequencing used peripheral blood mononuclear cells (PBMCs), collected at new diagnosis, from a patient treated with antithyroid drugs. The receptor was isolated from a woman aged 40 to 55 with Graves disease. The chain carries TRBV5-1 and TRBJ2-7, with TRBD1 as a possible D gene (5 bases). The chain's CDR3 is CASSLGDRGEQYF. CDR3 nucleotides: TGCGCCAGCAGCTTGGGCGACAGAGGCGAGCAGTACTTC. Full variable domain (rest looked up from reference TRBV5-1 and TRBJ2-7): KAGVTQTPRYLIKTRGQQVTLSCSPISGHRSVSWYQQTPGQGLQFLFEYFSETQRNKGNFPGRFSGRQFSNSRSEMNVSTLELGDSALYLCASSLGDRGEQYFGPGTRLTVT.